The 18 T cell receptor beta chains below come from one sample, sequenced in a study of neoadjuvant anti-PD-1 for oral cavity cancer (TCRdb year 2021). The sample's time point label, in plain terms: after neoadjuvant nivolumab, at surgical resection. Library preparation used the immunoSEQ multiplex PCR assay. In its TCRdb copy, this immuneACCESS table keeps in-frame sequences only and misses some clones. Where compared with another copy, unresolved V genes explain less than half of these, and the others have no known cause. This sample is represented by about 12,000 clones; around 70% of them were singletons. The ten largest clonotypes hold 2.6% of the sample. Material: PBMCs, obtained after nivolumab (anti-PD-1) treatment. These receptors originate from a person aged 40-85 years with oral cavity squamous cell carcinoma.

The rearrangement uses TRBV18 and TRBJ2-7; unclear D gene. This CDR3 comprises 12 residues. The germline V and J ends were trimmed by 1 base and 6 bases, with 7 bases remaining between them. Per the germline V gene, CDR1 is KGHSH and CDR2 is LQKENI. CDR3 in amino acids: CASSPQGLEQYF. The CDR3 DNA follows: TGTGCCAGCTCACCACAGGGCCTCGAGCAGTACTTC.

J is TRBJ2-7 and V is TRBV7-9; 15 nucleotides agree with TRBD2. This CDR3 comprises 15 residues. With V trimmed by 3 bases and J by 6 bases, 3 bases remained unmatched. Germline loops: CDR1 SEHNR, CDR2 FQNEAQ (reference sequence). The CDR3 loop is CASSFGTSGRTEQYF. The CDR3 nucleotides are TGTGCCAGCAGCTTCGGGACTAGCGGGAGGACCGAGCAGTACTTC.

This clone occurred once. This rearrangement joins TRBV30 to TRBJ2-5; D is uncertain. The CDR3 has 13 amino acids. CDR1 GTSNPN and CDR2 SVGIG come from the germline V gene (reference sequence). Trimming left V 4 bases short and J 1 base short, with 10 bases between. Here the CDR3 reads CAWTILSQETQYF. The CDR3 bases are TGTGCCTGGACTATACTAAGCCAAGAGACCCAGTACTTC.

The gene calls are TRBV2 and TRBJ2-3; weak D call: TRBD1 (5 bases). Trimming removed 2 bases at V and 5 bases at J, with 8 bases between. Germline CDR1 is SNHLY and CDR2 is FYNNEI. The CDR3 totals 13 residues. The CDR3 region is CASSEWTRDTQYF. CDR3 DNA sequence: TGTGCCAGCAGTGAATGGACACGAGATACGCAGTATTTT.

The J gene is TRBJ1-5, the V gene TRBV28; weak D call: TRBD1 (5 bases). This CDR3 has 17 residues. Germline assignment: CDR1 MDHEN and CDR2 SYDVKM. Trimming removed 2 bases at V and 0 bases at J, with 14 bases between. The CDR3 protein is CASSLRAGSYSNQPQHF. DNA for the CDR3: TGTGCCAGCAGTTTACGAGCAGGGAGTTATAGCAATCAGCCCCAGCATTTT. The whole variable domain, filled in from reference TRBV28 and TRBJ1-5, reads DVKVTQSSRYLVKRTGEKVFLECVQDMDHENMFWYRQDPGLGLRLIYFSYDVKMKEKGDIPEGYSVSREKKERFSLILESASTNQTSMYLCASSLRAGSYSNQPQHFGDGTRLSIL.

This clone occurred once. V usage is TRBV10-1 and J usage is TRBJ2-2; D is unclear. Per the germline V gene, CDR1 is WNHNN and CDR2 is SYGVQD (reference sequence). The V and J ends lost 8 bases and 6 bases respectively, with 13 bases between them. The CDR3 extends over 13 amino acids. The CDR3 region is CASSRRGAGELFF. Written as DNA, the CDR3 is TGCGCCAGCTCCCGACGAGGAGCCGGGGAGCTGTTTTTT.

This clone appeared a single time. The rearrangement uses TRBV5-1 and TRBJ2-7; TRBD1 aligns across 10 bases. The CDR3 consists of 14 residues. CDR1 is SGHRS and CDR2 is YFSETQ in the germline V gene. After removal of 4 bases from V and 5 bases from J, the junction contained 6 bases not matched to a gene. The chain's CDR3 is CASSPTGGRDEQYF. CDR3 bases: TGCGCCAGCAGCCCGACAGGGGGCCGGGACGAGCAGTACTTC.

The chain employs TRBV7-2 and TRBJ2-1; weak D call: TRBD1 (5 bases). Germline V gene data show CDR1 as SGHTA and CDR2 as FQGNSA. The CDR3 is made up of 14 amino acids. V dropped 1 base and J dropped 3 bases, with 7 bases sitting between them. CDR3 bases: TGTGCCAGCAGCTTAGACAGGCTCTACAATGAGCAGTTCTTC. This translates into CASSLDRLYNEQFF.

The chain combines TRBV5-4 with TRBJ2-3, with 7 bases lining up with TRBD2. V was clipped by 1 base and J by 0 bases; unmatched bases: 5. Germline V gene lookup returns CDR1 SGHNT and CDR2 YYREEE (reference sequence). CDR3 size: 16 residues. CDR3 DNA: TGTGCCAGCAGCTTGATGGTAGCGGGTAGCACAGATACGCAGTATTTT. Encoded protein: CASSLMVAGSTDTQYF.

V is TRBV10-3 and J is TRBJ2-3; 7 bases match TRBD1. J gave up 3 bases and V 7 bases, and 10 bases lay outside the gene matches. This CDR3 spans 15 amino acids. Germline assignment: CDR1 ENHRY and CDR2 SYGVKD. The CDR3 spells CAIKAGTVGTDTQYF. The CDR3 DNA is TGTGCCATCAAAGCCGGGACAGTGGGGACAGATACGCAGTATTTT.

The V and J genes are TRBV6-5 and TRBJ2-2, with TRBD1 identical over 8 bases. CDR3 length equals 15 residues. The germline CDR1 and CDR2 sequences are MNHEY and SVGAGI. V was clipped by 6 bases and J by 4 bases; unmatched bases: 7. CDR3 nucleotide sequence: TGTGCCAGCAGCCTAGGACAGGGAGGCACCGGGGAGCTGTTTTTT. Protein sequence: CASSLGQGGTGELFF.

V is TRBV18 and J is TRBJ2-7; 7 bases are a match to TRBD1. The germline V gene has CDR1 KGHSH and CDR2 LQKENI. The CDR3 has 14 amino acids. The junction had 9 bases not matched to a gene; V was cut back by 3 bases and J by 7 bases. CDR3 loop: CASSPSGQAKEQYF. For the CDR3, the DNA is TGTGCCAGCTCACCTTCAGGACAGGCTAAAGAGCAGTACTTC. The whole variable domain, filled in from reference TRBV18 and TRBJ2-7, reads NAGVMQNPRHLVRRRGQEARLRCSPMKGHSHVYWYRQLPEEGLKFMVYLQKENIIDESGMPKERFSAEFPKEGPSILRIQQVVRGDSAAYFCASSPSGQAKEQYFGPGTRLTVT.

There are a few counts of this clone. The chain couples TRBV28 to TRBJ1-5; 9 bases line up with TRBD1. Germline V gene sequence: CDR1 MDHEN, CDR2 SYDVKM. Trimming removed 6 bases from V and 5 bases from J; junction bases left unmatched: 8. CDR3 length equals 15 residues. CDR3 coding DNA: TGTGCCAGCAGCTCCACTGGGACAGGGTATCAGCCCCAGCATTTT. This sequence encodes CASSSTGTGYQPQHF.

This clone was observed a handful of times. V gene TRBV9 combines with J gene TRBJ1-1; 9 bases line up with TRBD1. Germline loops: CDR1 SGDLS, CDR2 YYNGEE. J was trimmed by 0 bases and V by 3 bases; bases with no gene match: 12. This CDR3 has 18 residues. CDR3 DNA sequence: TGTGCCAGCAGCGGGGACAGGGTACAGGGAGGAATGAACACTGAAGCTTTCTTT. Encoded protein: CASSGDRVQGGMNTEAFF.

A few counts support this clone. The rearrangement uses TRBV10-3 and TRBJ2-3, with 8 bases fitting TRBD2. Trimming took 6 bases from V and 3 from J; bases not matched to a gene: 8. From germline, CDR1 is ENHRY and CDR2 SYGVKD. CDR3 size: 15 residues. CDR3 region: CAIRDGGAVTDTQYF. The CDR3 DNA is TGTGCCATCAGAGACGGGGGGGCCGTGACAGATACGCAGTATTTT.

The chain carries TRBV2 and TRBJ1-1; D call uncertain. Germline assignment: CDR1 SNHLY and CDR2 FYNNEI. V lost 1 base and J 3 bases, leaving 9 bases between the germline ends. This CDR3 is built from 14 residues. The CDR3 loop reads CASSEDGVYTEAFF. CDR3 nucleotides: TGTGCCAGCAGTGAAGATGGAGTCTACACTGAAGCTTTCTTT. The complete variable domain, with remaining parts taken from reference TRBV2 and TRBJ1-1, reads EPEVTQTPSHQVTQMGQEVILRCVPISNHLYFYWYRQILGQKVEFLVSFYNNEISEKSEIFDDQFSVERPDGSNFTLKIRSTKLEDSAMYFCASSEDGVYTEAFFGQGTRLTVV.

This chain links TRBV5-4 with TRBJ2-3, with D possibly TRBD2 on 7 matching bases. Trimming pared 4 bases from V and 3 bases from J, leaving 15 bases between. Germline V gene lookup returns CDR1 SGHNT and CDR2 YYREEE (reference sequence). The CDR3 is 15 amino acids. The CDR3 nucleotides read TGTGCCAGCAGCCCCCTGGGGGGGCAGACAGATACGCAGTATTTT. This gives the protein CASSPLGGQTDTQYF.

This chain connects TRBV27 to TRBJ2-2, with a weak D call TRBD2 (5 bases). The CDR3 totals 15 residues. Germline CDR1 is MNHEY and CDR2 is SMNVEV (reference sequence). Trimming cost V 6 bases and J 5 bases, with 16 bases left between them. Written as DNA, the CDR3 is TGTGCCAGCAGACCTTACACTAGTCATACCGGGGAGCTGTTTTTT. It codes for CASRPYTSHTGELFF.